Sequencing of this T cell receptor (beta chain) was carried out in a study of shared clonotypes between healthy human individuals. Whole-study findings and limits: The study drew on few donors, limiting represented genetic and exposure-history diversity.

Concerning this clone itself: The antigen remains unidentified.

The protocol was immunoSEQ multiplex PCR, while the TCRdb copy is restricted to in-frame clones and leaves out a portion. The data contain roughly 2.2 million clones, 92% of them singletons. The TCR was taken from a man aged 18 to 29 in good health. Some clones in this sample may be carry-over from other donors' samples. Sequencing was performed on naive CD4+ T cells from PBMCs. Subset described: CD45RA+ positively selected.

CDR3 in DNA: TGTGCCAGCAACGAATCTGGGGCCTCGGGTCGCCGAACTTACAATGAGCAGTTCTTC. Translated, it gives CASNESGASGRRTYNEQFF. This chain joins TRBV28 and TRBJ2-1; D possibly corresponds to TRBD1 (5 bases). The germline V and J ends were trimmed by 7 bases and 4 bases, with 29 bases remaining between them. The CDR3 is 19 residues long. The germline V gene has CDR1 MDHEN and CDR2 SYDVKM.